These 20 T cell receptor beta chains came from one sample sequenced in a study of T cell changes during pregnancy in multiple sclerosis. Profiling relied on immunoSEQ multiplex PCR, and the TCRdb table lists in-frame clones only, not all of them. The sample consists of 70,000 to 75,000 clones, approximately 86% of them appearing once. Here the sequenced sample was peripheral blood, taken before pregnancy. These receptors were obtained from a female donor with multiple sclerosis, enrolled in a pregnancy study.

The chain couples TRBV5-4 to TRBJ2-5, with D perhaps matching TRBD1 (5 bases). This CDR3 comprises 13 residues. Germline V gives CDR1 SGHNT, CDR2 YYREEE (reference sequence). V gave up 4 bases and J gave up 4 bases, with 11 bases separating them. The CDR3 spells CASSQQVVETQYF. Written as DNA, the CDR3 is TGTGCCAGCAGCCAACAGGTGGTAGAGACCCAGTACTTC.

The chain couples TRBV9 to TRBJ2-1; the match to TRBD2 covers 13 bases. Germline CDR1 SGDLS, CDR2 YYNGEE. The junction had 6 bases not matched to a gene; V was cut back by 0 bases and J by 15 bases. The CDR3 is 14 residues long. The CDR3 sequence is CASSVDTSGRAVFF. The CDR3 DNA follows: TGTGCCAGCAGCGTAGACACTAGCGGGAGGGCCGTGTTCTTC. Using reference TRBV9 and TRBJ2-1 for the parts outside the CDR3, the full variable domain is DSGVTQTPKHLITATGQRVTLRCSPRSGDLSVYWYQQSLDQGLQFLIQYYNGEERAKGNILERFSAQQFPDLHSELNLSSLELGDSALYFCASSVDTSGRAVFFGPGTRLTVL.

J is TRBJ2-7 and V is TRBV23-1; maybe TRBD2 (7 bases). Being an ORF, TRBV23-1 has a function that is uncertain. Trimming cost V 1 base and J 6 bases, with 16 bases left between them. The CDR3 loop spans 15 amino acids. CDR3: CASSQCRGGMTEQYF. The CDR3 DNA follows: TGCGCCAGCAGTCAATGTAGGGGGGGGATGACCGAGCAGTACTTC.

The chain joins TRBV5-8 to TRBJ2-2; 13 bases align to TRBD2. V was pared by 1 base and J by 6 bases, with 6 bases of the junction left unmatched. Germline values: CDR1 SGHTS, CDR2 YDEGEE. CDR3 length equals 17 residues. The CDR3 reads CASSLYVGLAGPGELFF. The CDR3 DNA sequence: TGTGCCAGCAGCTTGTATGTGGGACTAGCGGGACCCGGGGAGCTGTTTTTT.

The chain uses TRBV6-5 and TRBJ2-7; D unclear. CDR3 size: 16 residues. V lost 0 bases and J 2 bases, leaving 14 bases between the germline ends. The germline V gene has CDR1 MNHEY and CDR2 SVGAGI. The CDR3 region is CASSYSLKEPAYEQYF. CDR3 DNA sequence: TGTGCCAGCAGTTACTCGCTGAAAGAGCCGGCCTACGAGCAGTACTTC.

This clone occurred a few times. V gene TRBV19 combines with J gene TRBJ1-2; D remains ambiguous. CDR3 length equals 14 residues. V lost 4 bases and J lost 2, with 11 bases in between. From germline, CDR1 is LNHDA and CDR2 SQIVND (reference sequence). The DNA for the CDR3 is TGTGCCAGTAGTACCCGACAAGGAAACTATGGCTACACCTTC. Protein product: CASSTRQGNYGYTF.

The CDR3 DNA is TGTGCCAGCAGCGCGACCAGGGAAACGTACGAGCAGTACTTC. Translated, it gives CASSATRETYEQYF. This chain links TRBV11-2 with TRBJ2-7, with D possibly TRBD1 on 5 matching bases. Trimming pared 5 bases from V and 4 bases from J, leaving 15 bases between. This CDR3 is 14 amino acids long. CDR1 is SGHAT, CDR2 FQNNGV, per germline.

The chain joins TRBV5-4 to TRBJ2-6; tentatively, D is TRBD2 (5 bases). Germline values: CDR1 SGHNT, CDR2 YYREEE (reference sequence). V lost 2 bases and J 4 bases, leaving 22 bases between the germline ends. The CDR3 totals 19 residues. CDR3 sequence reads: CASSLLKFIGESGANVLTF. The CDR3, as DNA: TGTGCCAGCAGCTTATTGAAGTTTATCGGGGAATCGGGGGCCAACGTCCTGACTTTC.

The chain uses TRBV5-1 and TRBJ1-1; TRBD1 agrees at 7 bases. The V gene's germline CDR1 is SGHRS and CDR2 YFSETQ. The CDR3 runs to 15 residues. V shed 6 bases, J shed 0 bases, and the junction held 8 bases outside the gene matches. CDR3 sequence reads: CASTLTGTVNTEAFF. For the CDR3, the DNA is TGCGCCAGCACCCTAACCGGGACAGTGAACACTGAAGCTTTCTTT.

This chain connects TRBV18 to TRBJ1-5, with TRBD1 identical over 9 bases. V shed 2 bases, J shed 6 bases, and the junction held 8 bases outside the gene matches. This CDR3 is 16 amino acids long. Germline lookup yields CDR1 KGHSH and CDR2 LQKENI. The CDR3: CASSPSSDRGVQPQHF. CDR3 nucleotide sequence: TGTGCCAGCTCACCATCCTCGGACAGGGGAGTTCAGCCCCAGCATTTT. Together with reference TRBV18 and TRBJ1-5, the CDR3 gives the full variable domain: NAGVMQNPRHLVRRRGQEARLRCSPMKGHSHVYWYRQLPEEGLKFMVYLQKENIIDESGMPKERFSAEFPKEGPSILRIQQVVRGDSAAYFCASSPSSDRGVQPQHFGDGTRLSIL.

This rearrangement joins TRBV5-6 to TRBJ1-6; 9 nucleotides align to TRBD1. The germline CDR1 and CDR2 sequences are SGHDT and YYEEEE. The V gene end was trimmed by 4 bases and the J gene end by 10 bases; junction bases not matched to a gene: 15. The CDR3 contains 17 residues. CDR3 in DNA: TGTGCCAGCAGCCCGGGACAGGGATCGTTTGGGGGCTCACCCCTCCACTTT. Its translation is CASSPGQGSFGGSPLHF.

This clone was seen a single time. The chain uses TRBV18 and TRBJ2-7; 8 bases align to TRBD1. The V and J ends lost 0 bases and 5 bases, in that order; junction bases with no gene match: 6. This CDR3 comprises 15 residues. Germline-derived CDR1 and CDR2 are KGHSH and LQKENI. This CDR3 is CASSPPQGALNEQYF. DNA for the CDR3: TGTGCCAGCTCACCACCTCAGGGGGCGCTCAACGAGCAGTACTTC.

The genes are TRBV7-6 and TRBJ1-4; the D gene is possibly TRBD1 (5 bases). The ends were cut back, 2 bases at V and 3 bases at J, with 13 bases in the middle. The CDR3 extends over 16 amino acids. Germline CDR1 and CDR2: SGHVS and FNYEAQ. The CDR3 protein is CASSLSHAGSNEKLFF. The DNA of the CDR3 is TGTGCCAGCAGCTTATCCCATGCAGGGTCTAATGAAAAACTGTTTTTT. The full variable domain, its missing parts supplied by reference TRBV7-6 and TRBJ1-4, is GAGVSQSPRYKVTKRGQDVALRCDPISGHVSLYWYRQALGQGPEFLTYFNYEAQQDKSGLPNDRFSAERPEGSISTLTIQRTEQRDSAMYRCASSLSHAGSNEKLFFGSGTQLSVL.

Comments on this clone: The same CDR3 also results from other DNA sequences found in this sample. The chain uses TRBV2 and TRBJ1-1; possible D gene TRBD1, 5 bases. Trimming took 4 bases from V and 1 from J, leaving 7 bases between them. Germline V gives CDR1 SNHLY, CDR2 FYNNEI. The CDR3 runs to 13 residues. The CDR3 protein is CASSGQGNTEAFF. The CDR3 coding sequence is TGTGCCAGCAGTGGCCAGGGGAACACTGAAGCTTTCTTT.

This sequence joins TRBV7-3 and TRBJ1-3, with TRBD1 matching 7 bases. Germline CDR1 SGHTA, CDR2 FQGTGA. V lost 4 bases, J lost 2 bases, and 2 bases stayed unmatched. The length of the CDR3 is 14 residues. The CDR3 bases are TGTGCCAGCAGCTATCAGGGGGCTGGAAACACCATATATTTT. Its translation is CASSYQGAGNTIYF.

The chain couples TRBV6-5 to TRBJ1-5; D may be TRBD1 (5 bases). Trimming took off 3 bases at V and 7 bases at J, with 16 bases between the two ends. Germline-derived CDR1 and CDR2 are MNHEY and SVGAGI. The CDR3 is 15 residues long. The CDR3 spells CASSYDSHTNQPQHF. CDR3 DNA sequence: TGTGCCAGCAGTTATGACAGCCACACCAACCAGCCCCAGCATTTT.

This clone was counted once. Its ends do not fully match the called genes, so a read error is possible. V is TRBV18 and J is TRBJ1-4; D gene uncertain. The CDR3 consists of 11 residues. Per the germline V gene, CDR1 is KGHSH and CDR2 is LQKENI. CDR3 in amino acids: CASSTNEKLFF. CDR3 nucleotide sequence: TGTGCCAGCTCAACAAATGAAAAACTGTTTTTT.

This clone was picked up one time. This chain uses TRBV27 with TRBJ2-1; 10 bases are shared with TRBD1. This CDR3 has 13 amino acids. CDR1 and CDR2 (germline): MNHEY, SMNVEV (reference sequence). V was pared by 6 bases and J by 15 bases, with 11 bases of the junction left unmatched. In DNA form, the CDR3 reads TGTGCCAGCAGGTTGGACAGGGGGGGCCGCCTGTTCTTC. This sequence encodes CASRLDRGGRLFF.

This clone has a single count. The chain links TRBV13 to TRBJ2-7; 7 positions agree with TRBD2. Germline loops: CDR1 PRHDT, CDR2 FYEKMQ (reference sequence). V lost 7 bases to trimming and J lost 2 bases; unmatched junction nucleotides: 5. The CDR3 length is 13 residues. CDR3 sequence reads: CASKFTSAYEQYF. CDR3 in DNA: TGTGCCAGCAAATTTACTAGCGCCTACGAGCAGTACTTC.

By its share, this clone is medium-sized. The CDR3 sequence is CAWGAGGVDTGELFF. CDR3 DNA: TGTGCCTGGGGAGCGGGGGGCGTGGACACCGGGGAGCTGTTTTTT. This chain links TRBV30 with TRBJ2-2; 9 bases line up with TRBD2. Trimming cost V 5 bases and J 3 bases; bases outside gene matches: 7. The CDR3 covers 15 residues. From germline, CDR1 is GTSNPN and CDR2 SVGIG (reference sequence). The variable domain in full, completed from reference TRBV30 and TRBJ2-2, reads SQTIHQWPATLVQPVGSPLSLECTVEGTSNPNLYWYRQAAGRGLQLLFYSVGIGQISSEVPQNLSASRPQDRQFILSSKKLLLSDSGFYLCAWGAGGVDTGELFFGEGSRLTVL.